A selection of T cell receptor beta chains follows, all from one sample in a study of cytomegalovirus exposure and HLA in healthy donors. Sequencing was performed with immunoSEQ multiplex PCR; in TCRdb, only in-frame clones are kept and a portion is missing. The sample lists roughly 120,000 clones; over 75% were seen once. The sample taken for sequencing was PBMCs. Every receptor here comes from a man in his late teens or twenties in good health and CMV-seropositive. Each CDR3 is given with its conserved first and last residue. Fields, in order: clone size, D gene, J gene, V gene, CDR3 protein, CDR3 DNA. D genes are given only for firm matches. Clone size is not always given. Where it is, it says once, few, many or a class for expanded clones.

NA,NA,TRBJ1-4,TRBV28,CASRQRRGVWEKLFF,TGTGCCAGCAGACAAAGACGGGGAGTTTGGGAAAAACTGTTTTTT
NA,NA,TRBJ1-2,TRBV9,CASSDDTAANYGYTF,TGTGCCAGCAGCGATGACACCGCAGCTAACTATGGCTACACCTTC
few,NA,TRBJ2-1,TRBV7-9,CASSLAGADEQFF,TGTGCCAGCAGCTTAGCCGGTGCGGATGAGCAGTTCTTC
NA,NA,TRBJ1-1,TRBV27,CASSLGYSGDTEAFF,TGTGCCAGCAGTTTGGGTTACTCCGGGGACACTGAAGCTTTCTTT
NA,NA,TRBJ1-1,TRBV7-9,CASSFQGRNTEAFF,TGTGCCAGCAGCTTTCAGGGGAGGAACACTGAAGCTTTCTTT
NA,TRBD1,TRBJ1-1,TRBV18,CASYLGQALAEAFF,TGTGCCAGCTACCTGGGACAGGCATTAGCTGAAGCTTTCTTT
NA,NA,TRBJ1-1,TRBV6-5,CASSGNRRAFF,TGTGCCAGCAGCGGGAATCGGCGAGCTTTCTTT
NA,TRBD1,TRBJ2-3,TRBV9,CASSLRTGGSARGTDTQYF,TGTGCCAGCAGCCTCCGAACAGGGGGCTCTGCCCGTGGCACAGATACGCAGTATTTT
NA,NA,TRBJ2-3,TRBV5-1,CASSLDGVGASTDTQYF,TGCGCCAGCAGCTTGGATGGCGTGGGGGCTAGCACAGATACGCAGTATTTT
NA,TRBD1,TRBJ1-1,TRBV11-2,CASSRQGVRTEAFF,TGTGCCAGCAGCCGTCAGGGGGTCCGGACTGAAGCTTTCTTT
NA,NA,TRBJ2-1,TRBV15,CATSTVLASNEQFF,TGTGCCACCAGCACGGTGCTAGCGAGCAATGAGCAGTTCTTC
NA,TRBD2,TRBJ2-2,TRBV11-1,CASSLVWLADTGGELFF,TGTGCCAGCAGCTTAGTGTGGCTAGCGGACACCGGGGGGGAGCTGTTTTTT
once,NA,TRBJ1-1,TRBV19,CASSTRPEAEIIGNTEAFF,TGTGCCAGTAGTACCAGACCGGAGGCAGAGATTATCGGTAACACTGAAGCTTTCTTT
few,TRBD1,TRBJ1-1,TRBV29-1,CSVGTGEGTEAFF,TGCAGCGTTGGGACAGGCGAGGGTACTGAAGCTTTCTTT
NA,NA,TRBJ2-1,TRBV6-5,CASSYSYGDFNTPVF,TGTGCCAGCAGTTACTCGTATGGCGACTTTAATACTCCGGTCTTC
NA,TRBD1,TRBJ1-1,TRBV4-1,CASSHFRTGRNTEAFF,TGCGCCAGCAGCCATTTCAGGACAGGGCGAAACACTGAAGCTTTCTTT
NA,NA,TRBJ1-5,TRBV6-5,CASRARDRSNQPQHF,TGTGCCAGCAGGGCACGCGACAGAAGCAATCAGCCCCAGCATTTT
NA,TRBD2,TRBJ2-2,TRBV11-2,CASSPRVAGLNTGELFF,TGTGCCAGCAGCCCCCGAGTAGCGGGCTTGAACACCGGGGAGCTGTTTTTT
few,NA,TRBJ1-2,TRBV30,CAWSTGQYYGYTF,TGTGCCTGGAGTACTGGACAGTACTATGGCTACACCTTC
once,NA,TRBJ1-2,TRBV5-6,CASSGNRVGYGYTF,TGTGCCAGCAGCGGAAACAGGGTCGGCTATGGCTACACCTTC
few,TRBD2,TRBJ2-1,TRBV7-6,CASSYTSGGSLNEQFF,TGTGCCAGCAGCTACACTAGCGGGGGCTCCTTAAATGAGCAGTTCTTC
NA,NA,TRBJ2-5,TRBV2,CASSDQDQETQYF,TGTGCCAGCAGTGATCAGGATCAAGAGACCCAGTACTTC
NA,TRBD1,TRBJ2-1,TRBV9,CASSVAVTGGPYNEQFF,TGTGCCAGCAGCGTAGCTGTGACAGGGGGTCCTTACAATGAGCAGTTCTTC
NA,TRBD2,TRBJ2-3,TRBV19,CASSLAGGTDTQYF,TGTGCCAGTAGTCTGGCGGGGGGCACAGATACGCAGTATTTT
NA,TRBD1,TRBJ2-1,TRBV25-1,CASSWDRGNEQFF,TGTGCCAGCAGTTGGGACAGGGGCAATGAGCAGTTCTTC
NA,NA,TRBJ2-3,TRBV19,CASWSLAPTDTQYF,TGTGCCAGTTGGAGCCTAGCGCCCACAGATACGCAGTATTTT
NA,TRBD2,TRBJ2-7,TRBV9,CASSATSGSYEQYF,TGTGCCAGCAGCGCGACTAGCGGCTCCTACGAGCAGTACTTC
NA,NA,TRBJ2-6,TRBV30,CAWSVGLSGANGLTF,TGTGCCTGGAGTGTAGGGCTCTCTGGGGCCAACGGCCTGACTTTC
NA,TRBD1,TRBJ1-1,TRBV5-6,CASSPGTGGSHTEAFF,TGTGCCAGCAGCCCCGGGACAGGGGGCTCGCACACTGAAGCTTTCTTT
NA,NA,TRBJ2-7,TRBV19,CASSIVGGAWEQYF,TGTGCCAGTAGTATAGTGGGGGGGGCGTGGGAGCAGTACTTC
NA,TRBD1,TRBJ1-4,TRBV2,CASSSGQGGLF,TGTGCCAGCAGTTCGGGACAGGGGGGCCTTTTT
NA,TRBD1,TRBJ1-2,TRBV5-4,CASSLDRGVDGYTF,TGTGCCAGCAGCTTGGACAGGGGAGTGGATGGCTACACCTTC
NA,NA,TRBJ1-1,TRBV14,CASSQTANTEAFF,TGTGCCAGCAGCCAGACAGCGAACACTGAAGCTTTCTTT
NA,NA,TRBJ1-2,TRBV4-1,CASSQAQVYYGYTF,TGCGCCAGCAGCCAAGCGCAGGTTTACTATGGCTACACCTTC
once,NA,TRBJ1-4,TRBV9,CAANEKLFF,TGTGCGGCAAACGAAAAACTGTTTTTT
NA,TRBD1,TRBJ1-1,TRBV6-5,CASRETGEDTEAFF,TGTGCCAGCAGGGAGACAGGGGAGGACACTGAAGCTTTCTTT
few,TRBD1,TRBJ1-1,TRBV27,CASSKQGSTEAFF,TGTGCCAGCAGTAAACAGGGGAGCACTGAAGCTTTCTTT
NA,NA,TRBJ2-7,TRBV4-1,CASSQGATRDYEQYF,TGCGCCAGCAGCCAAGGGGCCACGAGGGATTACGAGCAGTACTTC
NA,TRBD1,TRBJ1-1,TRBV6-6,CATGDRDTEAFF,TGTGCCACCGGAGACAGGGACACTGAAGCTTTCTTT
NA,NA,TRBJ2-3,TRBV15,CATSRSGTLDTQYF,TGTGCCACCAGCAGGTCCGGGACACTAGATACGCAGTATTTT
NA,NA,TRBJ2-2,TRBV27,CASSGWTITNTGELFF,TGTGCCAGCAGTGGTTGGACAATTACCAACACCGGGGAGCTGTTTTTT
NA,NA,TRBJ1-5,TRBV6-6,CASKETGRGNQPQHF,TGTGCCAGCAAAGAGACAGGTAGGGGGAATCAGCCCCAGCATTTT
NA,TRBD1,TRBJ2-7,TRBV13,CASSPGQAIAEQYF,TGTGCCAGCAGTCCAGGACAGGCAATCGCCGAGCAGTACTTC
NA,TRBD1,TRBJ2-7,TRBV6-5,CASSYDFGSGGDEQYF,TGTGCCAGCAGTTACGATTTCGGTTCAGGGGGCGACGAGCAGTACTTC
NA,NA,TRBJ1-6,TRBV18,CASSPARGYSPLHF,TGTGCCAGCTCACCGGCCAGGGGTTATTCACCCCTCCACTTT
NA,TRBD2,TRBJ2-3,TRBV11-2,CASSLVSSGRADTQYF,TGTGCCAGCAGCCTGGTGTCTAGCGGCCGGGCAGATACGCAGTATTTT
NA,NA,TRBJ1-6,TRBV4-1,CASSQGPGSPLHF,TGCGCCAGCAGCCAAGGCCCGGGTTCACCCCTCCACTTT
NA,TRBD2,TRBJ2-7,TRBV5-1,CASSLGASGSYEQYF,TGCGCCAGCAGCTTGGGGGCTAGCGGGAGTTACGAGCAGTACTTC
NA,NA,TRBJ1-2,TRBV6-1,CASSEWDFGYTF,TGTGCCAGCAGTGAATGGGACTTTGGCTACACCTTC
NA,TRBD1,TRBJ1-1,TRBV19,CASTFDRGASEAFF,TGTGCCAGTACCTTCGACAGGGGCGCCTCTGAAGCTTTCTTT
NA,TRBD2,TRBJ2-1,TRBV10-1,CASSESIGPSGRDFCNEQFF,TGCGCCAGCAGTGAGTCGATTGGTCCTAGCGGGAGGGACTTCTGCAATGAGCAGTTCTTC
NA,TRBD1,TRBJ1-2,TRBV9,CASTPILQGINGYTF,TGTGCCAGCACCCCCATTCTACAGGGGATTAATGGCTACACCTTC
few,NA,TRBJ1-5,TRBV18,CASSGGVGNQPQHF,TGTGCCAGCTCTGGCGGTGTGGGCAATCAGCCCCAGCATTTT
NA,TRBD1,TRBJ1-6,TRBV6-5,CASARRDRLNSPLHF,TGTGCCAGCGCACGAAGGGACAGATTAAATTCACCCCTCCACTTT